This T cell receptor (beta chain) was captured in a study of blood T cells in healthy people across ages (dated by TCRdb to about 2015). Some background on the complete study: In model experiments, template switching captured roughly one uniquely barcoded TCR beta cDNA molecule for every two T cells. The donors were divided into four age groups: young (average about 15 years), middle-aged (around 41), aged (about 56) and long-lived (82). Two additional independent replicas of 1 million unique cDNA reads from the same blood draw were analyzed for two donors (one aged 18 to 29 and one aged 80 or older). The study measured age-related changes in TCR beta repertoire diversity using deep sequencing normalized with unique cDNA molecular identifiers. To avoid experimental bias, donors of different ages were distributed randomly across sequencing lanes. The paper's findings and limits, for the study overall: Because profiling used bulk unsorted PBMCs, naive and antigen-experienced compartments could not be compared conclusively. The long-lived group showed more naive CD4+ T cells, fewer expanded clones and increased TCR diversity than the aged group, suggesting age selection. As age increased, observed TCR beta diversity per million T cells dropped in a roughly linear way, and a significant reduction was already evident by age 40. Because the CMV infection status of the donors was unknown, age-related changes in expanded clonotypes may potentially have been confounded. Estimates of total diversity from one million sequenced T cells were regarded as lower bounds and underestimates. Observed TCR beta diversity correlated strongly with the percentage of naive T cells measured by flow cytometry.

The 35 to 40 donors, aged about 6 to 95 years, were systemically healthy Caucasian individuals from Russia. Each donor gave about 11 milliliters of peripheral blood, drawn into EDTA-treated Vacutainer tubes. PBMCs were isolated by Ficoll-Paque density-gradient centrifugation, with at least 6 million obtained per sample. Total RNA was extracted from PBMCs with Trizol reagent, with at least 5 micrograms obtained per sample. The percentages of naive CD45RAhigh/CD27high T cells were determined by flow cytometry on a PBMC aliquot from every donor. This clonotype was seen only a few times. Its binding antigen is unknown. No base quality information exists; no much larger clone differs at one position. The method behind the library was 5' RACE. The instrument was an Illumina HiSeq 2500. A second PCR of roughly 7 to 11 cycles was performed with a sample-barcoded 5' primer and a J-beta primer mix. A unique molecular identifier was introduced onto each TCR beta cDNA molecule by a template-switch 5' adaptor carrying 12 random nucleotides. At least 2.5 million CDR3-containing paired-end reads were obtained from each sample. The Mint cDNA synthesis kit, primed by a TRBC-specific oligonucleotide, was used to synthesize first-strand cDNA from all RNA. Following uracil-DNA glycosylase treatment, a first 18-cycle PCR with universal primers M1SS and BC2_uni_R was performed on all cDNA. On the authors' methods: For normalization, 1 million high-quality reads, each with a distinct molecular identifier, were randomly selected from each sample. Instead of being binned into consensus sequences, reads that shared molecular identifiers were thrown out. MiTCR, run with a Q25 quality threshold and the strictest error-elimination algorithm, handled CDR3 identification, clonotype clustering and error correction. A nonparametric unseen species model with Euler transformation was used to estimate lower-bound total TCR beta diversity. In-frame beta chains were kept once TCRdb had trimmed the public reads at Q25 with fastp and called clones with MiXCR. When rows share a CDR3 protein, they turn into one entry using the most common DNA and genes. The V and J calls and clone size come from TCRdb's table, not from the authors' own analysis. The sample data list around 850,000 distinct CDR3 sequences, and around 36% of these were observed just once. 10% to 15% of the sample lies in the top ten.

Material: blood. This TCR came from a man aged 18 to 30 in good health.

DNA sequence: TGTGCCAGCAGCCAAGACGAGGGTTACAATGAGCAGTACTTC. Translated, this is CASSQDEGYNEQYF. The rearranged segments are TRBV3-1 and TRBJ2-1; a tentative D match to TRBD2 spans 5 bases. The last part of the DNA fits TRBJ2-7 better; the J call may be wrong. Via the germline V gene (reference sequence), CDR1 is LGHDT and CDR2 YNNKEL. From the cysteine up to the phenylalanine, the CDR3 has a length of 14 residues. Of the read, only the CDR3 DNA is kept; its 42 bases are in frame from base 1.